The clone carrying this TCR beta chain was recorded at least ten times. TCRdb re-called the 5' RACE reads with MiXCR, one entry per CDR3 protein. The table includes tens of thousands of distinct CDR3 sequences, roughly 10% detected once. The time point: longitudinal time-point 1 (baseline). This record comes from a study of neurological immune-mediated disorders. Germline values: CDR1 MGHRA, CDR2 YSYEKL. V was pared by 0 bases and J by 2 bases, with 20 bases between. This CDR3 is built from 19 residues. The source of this sequence is a man younger than 40 in good health. The specimen was PBMCs. The chain is built from TRBV4-1 and TRBJ2-1; no clear D. In nucleotides, the CDR3 is TGCGCCAGCAGCCAAGATCAGGAATCGTCATTGGGAACCTACAATGAGCAGTTCTTC. It translates to CASSQDQESSLGTYNEQFF.